The present T cell receptor beta chain was sequenced within a study of OX40 agonist ivuxolimab in advanced cancers. A note on this clone: The antigen is undetermined.

Some clones are missing from TCRdb's copy, which holds only in-frame ones; the method was immunoSEQ multiplex PCR. The sample includes about 42,000 clones, approximately 86% seen only once; the top ten take under 15%. The CDR3 contains 15 residues. Germline CDR1 reads SGHAT; CDR2 reads FQDESV (reference sequence). Trimming cost V 5 bases and J 5 bases; bases outside gene matches: 6. Study-level findings and limits: Patients with a partial response at 0.1-3.0 mg/kg had among the lowest clonal expansion. CD8+ T cells (on average) carried more expanded clones than CD4+ T cells.

Baseline was the first blood sampling point, followed by cycle 4 day 1 and cycle 7 day 1. The chain joins TRBV11-1 to TRBJ2-2; TRBD2 matches at 9 bases. The source material was CD4+ or CD8+ T cells sorted from blood, sampled in a trial of the OX40 agonist ivuxolimab. The source is an adult with an advanced solid tumor such as melanoma, head and neck, liver or kidney cancer. CDR3 protein: CASSLWTSDTGELFF. CDR3 nucleotides: TGTGCCAGCAGCCTATGGACTAGCGATACCGGGGAGCTGTTTTTT.